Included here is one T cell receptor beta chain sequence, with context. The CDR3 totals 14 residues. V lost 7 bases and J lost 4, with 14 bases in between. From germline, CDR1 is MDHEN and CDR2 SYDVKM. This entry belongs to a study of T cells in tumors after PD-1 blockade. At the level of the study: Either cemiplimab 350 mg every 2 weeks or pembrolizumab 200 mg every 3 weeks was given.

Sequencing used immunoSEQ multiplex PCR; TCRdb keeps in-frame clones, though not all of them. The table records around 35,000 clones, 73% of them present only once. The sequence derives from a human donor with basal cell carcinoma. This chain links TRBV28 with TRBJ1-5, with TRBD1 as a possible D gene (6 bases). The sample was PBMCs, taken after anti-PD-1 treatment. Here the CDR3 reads CASTPGGGNQPQHF. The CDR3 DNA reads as TGTGCCAGCACCCCGGGAGGGGGTAATCAGCCCCAGCATTTT.